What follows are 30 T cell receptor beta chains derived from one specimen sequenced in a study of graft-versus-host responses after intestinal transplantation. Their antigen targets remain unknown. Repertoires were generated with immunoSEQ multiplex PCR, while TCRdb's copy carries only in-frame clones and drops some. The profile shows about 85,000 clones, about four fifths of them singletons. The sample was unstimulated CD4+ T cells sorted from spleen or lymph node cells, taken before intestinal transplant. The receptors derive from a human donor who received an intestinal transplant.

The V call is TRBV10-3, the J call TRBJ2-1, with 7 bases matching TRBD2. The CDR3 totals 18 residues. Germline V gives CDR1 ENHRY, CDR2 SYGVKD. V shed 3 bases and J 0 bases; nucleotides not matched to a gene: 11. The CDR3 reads CAISDTVGGGSSYNEQFF. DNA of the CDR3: TGTGCCATCAGTGACACGGTAGGCGGGGGTAGCTCCTACAATGAGCAGTTCTTC.

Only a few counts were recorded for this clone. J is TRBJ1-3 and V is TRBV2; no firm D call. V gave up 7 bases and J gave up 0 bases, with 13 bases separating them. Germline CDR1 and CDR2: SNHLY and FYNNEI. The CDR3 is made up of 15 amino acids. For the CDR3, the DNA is TGTGCCAGCACTACAGAACGGCACTCTGGAAACACCATATATTTT. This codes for CASTTERHSGNTIYF.

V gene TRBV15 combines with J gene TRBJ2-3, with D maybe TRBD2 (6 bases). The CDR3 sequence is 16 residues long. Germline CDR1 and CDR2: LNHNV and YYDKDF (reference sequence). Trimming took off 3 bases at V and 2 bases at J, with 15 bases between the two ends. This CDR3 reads CATSRILAGSTDTQYF. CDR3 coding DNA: TGTGCCACCAGCAGGATACTAGCAGGCTCCACAGATACGCAGTATTTT.

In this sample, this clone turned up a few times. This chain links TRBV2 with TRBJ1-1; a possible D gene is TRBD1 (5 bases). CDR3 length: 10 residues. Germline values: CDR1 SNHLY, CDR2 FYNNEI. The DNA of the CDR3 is TGTGGTGGAGGGGACACTGAAGCTTTCTTT. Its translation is CGGGDTEAFF.

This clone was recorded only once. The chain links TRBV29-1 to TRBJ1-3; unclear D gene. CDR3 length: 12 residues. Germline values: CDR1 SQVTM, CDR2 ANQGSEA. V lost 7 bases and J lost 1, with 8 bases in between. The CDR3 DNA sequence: TGCAGCGCCTTAGCGTCTGGAAACACCATATATTTT. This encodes CSALASGNTIYF. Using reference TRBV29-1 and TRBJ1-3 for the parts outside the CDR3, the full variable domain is SAVISQKPSRDICQRGTSLTIQCQVDSQVTMMFWYRQQPGQSLTLIATANQGSEATYESGFVIDKFPISRPNLTFSTLTVSNMSPEDSSIYLCSALASGNTIYFGEGSWLTVV.

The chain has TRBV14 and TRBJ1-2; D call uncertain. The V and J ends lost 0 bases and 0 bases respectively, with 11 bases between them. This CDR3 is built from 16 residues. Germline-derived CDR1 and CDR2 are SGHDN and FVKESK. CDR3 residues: CASSQDASGSNYGYTF. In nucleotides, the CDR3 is TGTGCCAGCAGCCAAGATGCTTCAGGTTCTAACTATGGCTACACCTTC.

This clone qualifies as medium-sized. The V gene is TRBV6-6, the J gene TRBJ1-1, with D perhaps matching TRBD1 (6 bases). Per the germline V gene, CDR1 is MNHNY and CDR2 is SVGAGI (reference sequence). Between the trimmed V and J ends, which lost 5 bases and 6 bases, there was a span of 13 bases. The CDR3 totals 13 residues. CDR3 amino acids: CASSPTGRAEAFF. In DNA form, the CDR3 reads TGTGCCAGCAGTCCAACAGGGAGGGCTGAAGCTTTCTTT.

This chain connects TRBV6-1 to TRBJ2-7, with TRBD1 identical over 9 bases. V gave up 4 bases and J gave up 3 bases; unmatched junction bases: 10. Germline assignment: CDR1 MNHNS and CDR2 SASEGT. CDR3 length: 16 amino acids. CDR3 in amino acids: CASSASLPGQGYEQYF. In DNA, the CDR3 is TGTGCCAGCAGTGCATCCTTACCGGGACAGGGCTACGAGCAGTACTTC.

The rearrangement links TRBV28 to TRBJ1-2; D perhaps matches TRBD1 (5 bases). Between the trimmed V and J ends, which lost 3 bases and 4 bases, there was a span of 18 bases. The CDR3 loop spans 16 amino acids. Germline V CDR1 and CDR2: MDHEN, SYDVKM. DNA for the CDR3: TGTGCCAGCAGTTTCCCCCAGGGATTACTCGGCTATGGCTACACCTTC. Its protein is CASSFPQGLLGYGYTF.

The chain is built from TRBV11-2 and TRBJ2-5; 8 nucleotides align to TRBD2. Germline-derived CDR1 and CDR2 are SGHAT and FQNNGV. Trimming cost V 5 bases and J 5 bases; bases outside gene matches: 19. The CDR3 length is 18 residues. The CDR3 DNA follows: TGTGCCAGCAGCCGCGCTATCTTACTAGCGGAACTTCTCGAGACCCAGTACTTC. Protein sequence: CASSRAILLAELLETQYF. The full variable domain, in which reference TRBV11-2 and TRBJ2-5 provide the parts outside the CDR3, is EAGVAQSPRYKIIEKRQSVAFWCNPISGHATLYWYQQILGQGPKLLIQFQNNGVVDDSQLPKDRFSAERLKGVDSTLKIQPAKLEDSAVYLCASSRAILLAELLETQYFGPGTRLLVL.

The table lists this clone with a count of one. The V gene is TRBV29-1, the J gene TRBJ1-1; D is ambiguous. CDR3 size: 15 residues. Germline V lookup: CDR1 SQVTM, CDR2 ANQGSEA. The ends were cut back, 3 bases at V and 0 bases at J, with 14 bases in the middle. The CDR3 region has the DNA TGCAGCGTTGAGATCTATGGACTTATGAACACTGAAGCTTTCTTT. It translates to CSVEIYGLMNTEAFF.

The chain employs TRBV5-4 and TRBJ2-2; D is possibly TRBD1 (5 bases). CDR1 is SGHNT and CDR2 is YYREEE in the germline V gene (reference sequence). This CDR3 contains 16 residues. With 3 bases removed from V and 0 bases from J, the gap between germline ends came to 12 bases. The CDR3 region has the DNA TGTGCCAGCAGCTCCGGTGGACAAACGAACACCGGGGAGCTGTTTTTT. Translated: CASSSGGQTNTGELFF.

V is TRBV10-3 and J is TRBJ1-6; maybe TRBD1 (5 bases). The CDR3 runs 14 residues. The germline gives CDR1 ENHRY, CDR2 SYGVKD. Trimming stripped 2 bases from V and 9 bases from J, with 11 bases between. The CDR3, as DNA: TGTGCCATCAGTGAGGCAGGGCCCACTTCACCCCTCCACTTT. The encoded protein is CAISEAGPTSPLHF.

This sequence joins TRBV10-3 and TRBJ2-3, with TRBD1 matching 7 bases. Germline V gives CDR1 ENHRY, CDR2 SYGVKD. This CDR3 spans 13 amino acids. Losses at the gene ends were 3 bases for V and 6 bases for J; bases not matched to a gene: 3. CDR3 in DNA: TGTGCCATCAGTGAAGGGGGCGCGGATACGCAGTATTTT. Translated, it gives CAISEGGADTQYF.

The CDR3 DNA reads as TGTGCCAGCAGCTTTGGGCTTAATCAGCCCCAGCATTTT. Protein product: CASSFGLNQPQHF. The chain uses TRBV5-8 and TRBJ1-5, with no clear D. Trimming shortened V by 2 bases and J by 4 bases, and 7 bases separated the two germline ends. The length of the CDR3 is 13 residues. In germline, CDR1 is SGHTS, CDR2 YDEGEE.

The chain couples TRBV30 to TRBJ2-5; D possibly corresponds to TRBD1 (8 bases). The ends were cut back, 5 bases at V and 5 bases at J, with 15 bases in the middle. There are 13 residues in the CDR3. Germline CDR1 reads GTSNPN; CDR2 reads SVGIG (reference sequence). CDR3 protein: CAWLQGGRETQYF. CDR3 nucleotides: TGTGCCTGGCTACAGGGGGGGAGGGAGACCCAGTACTTC.

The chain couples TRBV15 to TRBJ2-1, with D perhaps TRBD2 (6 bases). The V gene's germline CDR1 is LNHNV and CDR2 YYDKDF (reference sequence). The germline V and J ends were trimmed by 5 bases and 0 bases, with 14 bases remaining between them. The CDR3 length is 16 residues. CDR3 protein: CATSAGGVSSYNEQFF. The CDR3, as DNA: TGTGCCACCAGCGCGGGCGGGGTCAGCTCCTACAATGAGCAGTTCTTC.

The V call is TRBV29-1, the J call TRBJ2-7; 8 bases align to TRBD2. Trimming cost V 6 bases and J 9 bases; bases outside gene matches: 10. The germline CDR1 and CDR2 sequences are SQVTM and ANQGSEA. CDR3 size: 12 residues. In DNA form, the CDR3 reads TGCAGCGTAAGGGTAGCGGGGCGGGCGCAGTACTTC. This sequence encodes CSVRVAGRAQYF.

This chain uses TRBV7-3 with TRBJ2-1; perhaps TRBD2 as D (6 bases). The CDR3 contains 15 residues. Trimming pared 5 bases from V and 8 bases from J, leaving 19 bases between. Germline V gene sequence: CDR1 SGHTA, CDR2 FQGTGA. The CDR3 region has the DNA TGTGCCAGCAGCGCCGGGGGTGGCCTTGTGCATGAGCAGTTCTTC. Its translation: CASSAGGGLVHEQFF.

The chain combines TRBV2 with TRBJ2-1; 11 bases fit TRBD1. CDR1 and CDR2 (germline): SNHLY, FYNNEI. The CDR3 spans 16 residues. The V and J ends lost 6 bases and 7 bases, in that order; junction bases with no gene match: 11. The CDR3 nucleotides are TGTGCCAGCAGGGGGGACAGGGGGAGTCTAAGGAATGAGCAGTTCTTC. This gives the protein CASRGDRGSLRNEQFF.

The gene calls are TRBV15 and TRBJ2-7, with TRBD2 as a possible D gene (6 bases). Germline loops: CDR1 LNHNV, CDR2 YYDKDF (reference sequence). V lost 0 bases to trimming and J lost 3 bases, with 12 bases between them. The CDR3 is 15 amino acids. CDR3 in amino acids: CATSRERDSNYEQYF. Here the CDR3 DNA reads TGTGCCACCAGCAGAGAACGGGACTCTAACTACGAGCAGTACTTC.

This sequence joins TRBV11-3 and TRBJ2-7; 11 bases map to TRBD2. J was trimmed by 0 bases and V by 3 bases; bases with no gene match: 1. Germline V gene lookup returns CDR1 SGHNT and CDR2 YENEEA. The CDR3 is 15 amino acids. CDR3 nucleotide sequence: TGTGCCAGCAGCTTGACTAGCGGGGCCTCCTACGAGCAGTACTTC. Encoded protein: CASSLTSGASYEQYF.

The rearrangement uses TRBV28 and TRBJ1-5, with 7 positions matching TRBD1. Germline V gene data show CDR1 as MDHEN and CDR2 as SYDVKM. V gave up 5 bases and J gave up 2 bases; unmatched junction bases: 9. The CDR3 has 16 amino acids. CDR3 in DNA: TGTGCCAGCAGTACGAACAGGGGAAAGGGCAATCAGCCCCAGCATTTT. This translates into CASSTNRGKGNQPQHF.

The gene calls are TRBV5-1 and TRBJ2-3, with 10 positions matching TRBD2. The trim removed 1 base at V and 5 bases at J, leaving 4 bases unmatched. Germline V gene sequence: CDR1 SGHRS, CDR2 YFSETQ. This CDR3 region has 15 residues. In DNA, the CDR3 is TGCGCCAGCAGCTTGACTAGCGGGATGCAAGATACGCAGTATTTT. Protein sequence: CASSLTSGMQDTQYF. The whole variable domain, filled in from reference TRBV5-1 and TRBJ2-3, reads KAGVTQTPRYLIKTRGQQVTLSCSPISGHRSVSWYQQTPGQGLQFLFEYFSETQRNKGNFPGRFSGRQFSNSRSEMNVSTLELGDSALYLCASSLTSGMQDTQYFGPGTRLTVL.

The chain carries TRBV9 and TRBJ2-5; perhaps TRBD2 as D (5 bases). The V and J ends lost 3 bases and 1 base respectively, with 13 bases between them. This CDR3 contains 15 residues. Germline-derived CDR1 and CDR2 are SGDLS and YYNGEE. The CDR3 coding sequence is TGTGCCAGCAGCGCCAGTTCGCGGGCCCAAGAGACCCAGTACTTC. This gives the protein CASSASSRAQETQYF.

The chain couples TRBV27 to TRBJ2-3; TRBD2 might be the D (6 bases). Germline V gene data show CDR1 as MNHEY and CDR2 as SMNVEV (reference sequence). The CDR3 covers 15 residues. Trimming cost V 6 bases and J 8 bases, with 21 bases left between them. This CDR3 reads CASSPGLTLGATQYF. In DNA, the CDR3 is TGTGCCAGCAGCCCGGGACTGACCCTAGGGGCTACGCAGTATTTT.

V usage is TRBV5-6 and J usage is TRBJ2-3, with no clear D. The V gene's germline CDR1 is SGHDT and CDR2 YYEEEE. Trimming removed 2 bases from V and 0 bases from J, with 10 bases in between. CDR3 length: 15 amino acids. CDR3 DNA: TGTGCCAGCAGCTTAAACGGGTGGAGCACAGATACGCAGTATTTT. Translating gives CASSLNGWSTDTQYF. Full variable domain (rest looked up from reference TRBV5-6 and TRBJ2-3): DAGVTQSPTHLIKTRGQQVTLRCSPKSGHDTVSWYQQALGQGPQFIFQYYEEEERQRGNFPDRFSGHQFPNYSSELNVNALLLGDSALYLCASSLNGWSTDTQYFGPGTRLTVL.

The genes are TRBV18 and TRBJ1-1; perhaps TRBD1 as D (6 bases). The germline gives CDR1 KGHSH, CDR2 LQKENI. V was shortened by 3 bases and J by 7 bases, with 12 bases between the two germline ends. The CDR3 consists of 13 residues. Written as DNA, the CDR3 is TGTGCCAGCTCACCCTCAGGGGTAGGTGAAGCTTTCTTT. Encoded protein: CASSPSGVGEAFF.

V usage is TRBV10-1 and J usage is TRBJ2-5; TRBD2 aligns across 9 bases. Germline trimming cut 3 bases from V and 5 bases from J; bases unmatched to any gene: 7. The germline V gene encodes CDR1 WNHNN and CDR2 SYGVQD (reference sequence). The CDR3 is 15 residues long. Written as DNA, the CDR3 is TGCGCCAGCAGTGATAGCGGGAGAGGTGTCGAGACCCAGTACTTC. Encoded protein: CASSDSGRGVETQYF.

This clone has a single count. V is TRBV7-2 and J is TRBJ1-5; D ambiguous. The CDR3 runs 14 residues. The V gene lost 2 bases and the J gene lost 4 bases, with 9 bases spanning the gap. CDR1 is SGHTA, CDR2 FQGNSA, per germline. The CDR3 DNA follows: TGTGCCAGCAGCTTATGGAGTCAGAATCAGCCCCAGCATTTT. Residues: CASSLWSQNQPQHF. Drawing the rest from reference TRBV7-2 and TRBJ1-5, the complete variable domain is GAGVSQSPSNKVTEKGKDVELRCDPISGHTALYWYRQSLGQGLEFLIYFQGNSAPDKSGLPSDRFSAERTGGSVSTLTIQRTQQEDSAVYLCASSLWSQNQPQHFGDGTRLSIL.